The T cell receptor (beta chain) under discussion was sequenced for a study of tumor-infiltrating lymphocytes in primary liver carcinoma. Study background: In every tissue type, samples returned a similar yield of roughly 3.65 to 8 million productive TCRbeta reads. Findings and caveats of the study: About 8-25% of top clones, no more, were shared by all five regions. When set against blood, tumors had a significantly higher top-250-clone fraction (p = 0.039).

A note on this clonotype: What it binds is unknown. A read error may account for a junction end that differs from germline.

RNA and DNA were co-extracted from about 20-30 mg of unsorted bulk tissue. Tumor samples were assessed, and every one had over 75% viable tumor cells. This CDR3 comprises 15 residues. Total RNA amounting to roughly 450 ng was the source from which TCR beta cDNA was made with a constant-region primer. Three nested multiplex PCR rounds, a slightly modified ARM-PCR, produced the libraries for TCR beta. Primers for the first two PCR rounds were TRBV1-TRBV30 forward primers and a C-beta reverse primer (roughly 10 cycles per round). Each CDR3 protein gets one entry after TCRdb re-called the multiplex PCR reads with MiXCR. The sample shows 40,000 to 50,000 distinct CDR3 sequences, about 80% of them seen only once.

V is TRBV5-3 and J is TRBJ2-1; 9 bases map to TRBD1. TRBV5-3 falls under the ORF class, with uncertain function. The sequencing input was liver tumor tissue from sampling region 3. Subset meaning: tumor region T3, left-lateral pole. The sequence came from a man aged 40-55 years with primary liver carcinoma and hepatitis B virus infection. DNA for the CDR3: TGTACCAGAAGCTTTCGGGACAGGGCCTACAATGAGCAGTTCTTC. Encoded protein: CTRSFRDRAYNEQFF.